This T cell receptor beta chain derives from a study of blood T cell repertoires in COVID-19 (dated by TCRdb to 2020 to 2022). Looking at the study overall: The collaborator samples originated in the United States, Italy and Spain and spanned the acute and convalescent phases of COVID-19. The prospective study material was composed of cDNA or gDNA derived from T cells, B-cell-depleted T cells, or PBMCs. Subjects who had been exposed to COVID-19, were actively infected with it, or had recovered from it provided the deeply sampled blood TCRbeta repertoires that made up the dataset. The repertoires were released in a freely available public database intended as a resource for research on the immune response to SARS-CoV-2. The samples were drawn from the first 160 participants of the ongoing ImmuneRACE study and from 1,200 or so subjects provided by 6 global collaborators. Nearly every sample came with metadata listing a de-identified subject ID, COVID-19 status, age in years and sex. Where HLA class I and class II types were available, the types were taken from metadata supplied by the sample provider, not from assay-based typing. Paper-wide results and their limitations: Clinical and demographic metadata were provided uncurated, with the amount varying by source and participant.

The collaborating institutions used their own protocols to collect whole blood in K2EDTA tubes. For TCRbeta analysis, collaborators shipped samples as frozen whole blood, isolated PBMCs, or DNA extracted from either of those sample types. From a lookup of the germline V gene, CDR1 and CDR2 are SNHLY and FYNNEI. The CDR3 runs 13 residues from the cysteine to the phenylalanine. Only CDR3 DNA is held: 39 bases, read in frame from base 1. Trimming costs V 3 bases and J 3 bases, and their ends lie 9 bases apart. This clone was detected once. Its antigen is not yet known. Per-base qualities were not stored, and no clone one base away is much larger. The immunoSEQ Assay, a bias-controlled multiplex PCR, was used to amplify TCRbeta CDR3 regions from genomic DNA. The study's own analysis went as follows. Nucleated cell counts per sample were estimated from amplification of reference gene primers within the assay. To quantify the absolute abundance of each unique TCRbeta CDR3 rearrangement, sequence reads were collapsed and filtered. Productive Simpson clonality was computed per sample as the square root of Simpson's diversity index over productive rearrangements. TCRdb holds this immuneACCESS table with in-frame rearrangements only. Some clones are missing; in checked studies, unresolved V genes explain under half, and the rest has no known cause. From that table come the V and J calls and clone size; the DNA was used to work out D and trimming. Counted in this sample were 50,000 or so clones; roughly 91% of them appeared once. The ten largest make up about 6.7% of the sample.

The source material was peripheral blood. This clonotype was obtained from a man aged 50 to 59 with active COVID-19. The sequence is built from TRBV2 and TRBJ2-7, with a tentative D gene TRBD2 over 5 matching bases. The CDR3 protein: CASSDDRGYEQYF. The nucleotides read TGTGCCAGCAGTGACGACCGGGGCTACGAGCAGTACTTC.